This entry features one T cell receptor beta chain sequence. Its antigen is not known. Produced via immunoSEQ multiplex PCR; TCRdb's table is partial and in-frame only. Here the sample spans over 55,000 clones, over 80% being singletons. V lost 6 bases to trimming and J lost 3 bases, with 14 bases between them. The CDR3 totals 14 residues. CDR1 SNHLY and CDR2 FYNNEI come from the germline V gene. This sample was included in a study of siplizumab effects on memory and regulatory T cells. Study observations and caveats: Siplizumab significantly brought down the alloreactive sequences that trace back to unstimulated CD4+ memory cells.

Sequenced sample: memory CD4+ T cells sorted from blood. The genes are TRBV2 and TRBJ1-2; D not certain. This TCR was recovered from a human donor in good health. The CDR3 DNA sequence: TGTGCCAGCAGGGCGAACAGTCCTCACTATGGCTACACCTTC. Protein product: CASRANSPHYGYTF.